This T cell receptor beta chain was recovered during a study of blood T cell repertoires in COVID-19. Study-wide background: Acute-phase and convalescent COVID-19 samples originated in the United States, Italy and Spain.

Only in-frame clones appear in the TCRdb table, and some are missing; sequencing was by immunoSEQ multiplex PCR. This sample has under 300,000 clones; approximately 84% occur once, and the top ten carry over 14%. This receptor was obtained from a middle-aged man who had recovered from COVID-19. Sequenced sample: PBMCs or T cells enriched from blood (not recorded which).

The DNA of the CDR3 is TGTGCCACCAGTGAGGGGACAGGGGACGGTCAGCCCCAGCATTTT. Protein: CATSEGTGDGQPQHF. This sequence joins TRBV24-1 and TRBJ1-5; 10 nucleotides align to TRBD1. From germline, CDR1 is KGHDR and CDR2 SFDVKD. V lost 4 bases, J lost 6 bases, and 5 bases stayed unmatched. This CDR3 has 15 residues.